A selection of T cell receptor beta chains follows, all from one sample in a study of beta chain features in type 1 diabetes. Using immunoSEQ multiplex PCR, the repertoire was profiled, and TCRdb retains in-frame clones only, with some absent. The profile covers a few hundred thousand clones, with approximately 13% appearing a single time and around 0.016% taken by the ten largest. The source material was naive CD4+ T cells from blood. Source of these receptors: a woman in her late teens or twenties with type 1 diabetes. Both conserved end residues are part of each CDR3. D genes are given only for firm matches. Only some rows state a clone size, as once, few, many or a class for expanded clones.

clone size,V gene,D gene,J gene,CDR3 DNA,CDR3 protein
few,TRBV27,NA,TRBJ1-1,TGTGCCAGCAGCCCTCAGGGCCTGAACACTGAAGCTTTCTTT,CASSPQGLNTEAFF
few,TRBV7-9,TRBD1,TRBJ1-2,TGTGCCAGCAGCTCGACAGGGGGCCATGGCTACACCTTC,CASSSTGGHGYTF
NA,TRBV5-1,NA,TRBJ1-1,TGCGCCAGCAGAGTCGACATTTCTCCAACTGAAGCTTTCTTT,CASRVDISPTEAFF
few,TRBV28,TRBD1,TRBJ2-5,TGTGCCAGCAGTTTACCTCGACAGGGTTTGTCTCAAGAGACCCAGTACTTC,CASSLPRQGLSQETQYF
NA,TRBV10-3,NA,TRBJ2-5,TGTGCCATCAGTGTCGGGAAAGAGACCCAGTACTTC,CAISVGKETQYF
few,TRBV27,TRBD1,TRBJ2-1,TGTGCCAGCAGTACCCGGGACAGGGGGCTTAGTGAGCAGTTCTTC,CASSTRDRGLSEQFF
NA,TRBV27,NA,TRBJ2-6,TGTGCCAGCAGTCGTGGACAGATCTCTGGGGCCAACGTCCTGACTTTC,CASSRGQISGANVLTF
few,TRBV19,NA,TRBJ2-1,TGTGCCAGTAGTATAGAGGGGGGGCAGTTCTTC,CASSIEGGQFF
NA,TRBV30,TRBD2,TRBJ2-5,TGTGCCTGGACCTCGGGGGGGGTGGAGACCCAGTACTTC,CAWTSGGVETQYF
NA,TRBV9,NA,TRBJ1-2,TGTGCCAGCAGCGCCGGGACTGGAGGCTATGGCTACACCTTC,CASSAGTGGYGYTF
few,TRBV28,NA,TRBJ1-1,TGTGCCAGCAGTTCCACAGGGCCTAACACTGAAGCTTTCTTT,CASSSTGPNTEAFF
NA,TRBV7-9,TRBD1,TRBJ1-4,TGTGCCAGCAGCTTACAACCGACAGGGAGAAATGAAAAACTGTTTTTT,CASSLQPTGRNEKLFF
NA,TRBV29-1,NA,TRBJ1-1,TGCAGCGCAGGTACAGGTTTAGGTGTGTTGAACACTGAAGCTTTCTTT,CSAGTGLGVLNTEAFF
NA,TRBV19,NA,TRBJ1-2,TGTGCCAGTAGTATAGATCTTACAGCTCAAAAAGTTGGTTACACCTTC,CASSIDLTAQKVGYTF
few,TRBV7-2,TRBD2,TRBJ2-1,TGTGCCAGCAGCTTCGGGGGGCTAGCGGGAGGGGTCGGTGAGCAGTTCTTC,CASSFGGLAGGVGEQFF
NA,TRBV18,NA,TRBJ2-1,TGTGCCAGCTCAGTGGTAGTGGCCTACAATGAGCAGTTCTTC,CASSVVVAYNEQFF
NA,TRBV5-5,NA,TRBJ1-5,TGTGCCAGCAGCTTGGTTGCAGGAGGTTATAGCAATCAGCCCCAGCATTTT,CASSLVAGGYSNQPQHF
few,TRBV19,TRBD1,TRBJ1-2,TGTGCCAGTAAGGGGGCGGTCACGTATGGCTACACCTTC,CASKGAVTYGYTF
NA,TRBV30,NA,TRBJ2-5,TGTGCCTGGAGTGTACGTGTGGGAGCTGAGACCCAGTACTTC,CAWSVRVGAETQYF
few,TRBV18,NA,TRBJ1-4,TGTGCCAGCTCACCACGAGGTGATGAAAAACTGTTTTTT,CASSPRGDEKLFF
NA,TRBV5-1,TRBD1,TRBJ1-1,TGCGCCAGCAGCTACCGGACAGGACGGAACACTGAAGCTTTCTTT,CASSYRTGRNTEAFF
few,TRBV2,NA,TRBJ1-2,TGTGCCAGCAGTGAAAGGGCAGGGAATGGTGGCTACACCTTC,CASSERAGNGGYTF
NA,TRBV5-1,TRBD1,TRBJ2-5,TGCGCCAGCAGCTTGGAGGGGACAGGGGGGCCAGAGACCCAGTACTTC,CASSLEGTGGPETQYF
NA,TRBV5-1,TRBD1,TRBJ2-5,TGCGCCAGCAGCGTGGACAGGGGAGTCGCCCCTTGGGAGACCCAGTACTTC,CASSVDRGVAPWETQYF
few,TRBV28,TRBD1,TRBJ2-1,TGTGCCAGCAGTTTATCCGGACAGGGGGCATACAATGAGCAGTTCTTC,CASSLSGQGAYNEQFF
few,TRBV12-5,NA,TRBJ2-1,TGTGCTAGTGGTTTGGTACTACCGGGAGCCTCCCATGAGCAGTTCTTC,CASGLVLPGASHEQFF
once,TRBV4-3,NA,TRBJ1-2,TGCGCCAGCAGCCAAGATCGGGGGGCGGCTGGCTACACCTTC,CASSQDRGAAGYTF
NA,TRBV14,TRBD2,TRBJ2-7,TGTGCCAGCAGCCGAGGACTAGCGGGAGGCGAGCAGTACTTC,CASSRGLAGGEQYF
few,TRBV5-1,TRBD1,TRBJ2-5,TGCGCCAGCAGCCCGGGACAGGGAGAACAAGAGACCCAGTACTTC,CASSPGQGEQETQYF
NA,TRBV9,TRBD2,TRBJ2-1,TGTGCCAGCAGCGTAGGACTAGCGGGATACAATGAGCAGTTCTTC,CASSVGLAGYNEQFF
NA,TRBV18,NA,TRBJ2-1,TGTGCCAGCTCACCCTTTCAGGGTCCCCAGTCCTACAATGAGCAGTTCTTC,CASSPFQGPQSYNEQFF
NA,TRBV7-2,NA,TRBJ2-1,TGTGCCAGCAGCTTAGCGGGGCCGCCCCACTACAATGAGCAGTTCTTC,CASSLAGPPHYNEQFF
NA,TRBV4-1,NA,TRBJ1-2,TGCGCCAGCAGCCAAGATATGCGATTAGACTATGGCTACACCTTC,CASSQDMRLDYGYTF
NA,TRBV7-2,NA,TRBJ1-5,TGTGCCAGCAGCCCCGTATCGGGGGAGGGCCGACAGCCCCAGCATTTT,CASSPVSGEGRQPQHF
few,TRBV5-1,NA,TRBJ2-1,TGCGCCAGCAGCTTCCACCGGGACTACAATGAGCAGTTCTTC,CASSFHRDYNEQFF
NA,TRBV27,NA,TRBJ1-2,TGTGCCAGCAGTTTATCCAGGTTTCTTGGCTACACCTTC,CASSLSRFLGYTF
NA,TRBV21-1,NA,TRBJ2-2,TGTGCCAGCAGCAAAGTGGAGGCATGGAACACCGGGGAGCTGTTTTTT,CASSKVEAWNTGELFF
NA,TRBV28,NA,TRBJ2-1,TGTGCCAGCAGCCCCACAGCTTACAATGAGCAGTTCTTC,CASSPTAYNEQFF
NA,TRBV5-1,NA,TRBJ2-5,TGCGCCAGCAGCTTGGTAGTTAAAGAGACCCAGTACTTC,CASSLVVKETQYF
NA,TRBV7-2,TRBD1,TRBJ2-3,TGTGCCAGCAGCTTAGTATGGGACAGGGGCACAGATACGCAGTATTTT,CASSLVWDRGTDTQYF